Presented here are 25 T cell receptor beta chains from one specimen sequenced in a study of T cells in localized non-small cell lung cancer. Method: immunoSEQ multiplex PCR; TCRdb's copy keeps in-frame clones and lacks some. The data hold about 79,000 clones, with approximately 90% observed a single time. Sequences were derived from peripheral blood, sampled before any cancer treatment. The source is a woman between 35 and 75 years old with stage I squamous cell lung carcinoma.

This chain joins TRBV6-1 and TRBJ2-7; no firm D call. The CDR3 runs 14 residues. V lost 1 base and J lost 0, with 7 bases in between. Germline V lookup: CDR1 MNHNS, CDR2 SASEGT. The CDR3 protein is CASSEETSSYEQYF. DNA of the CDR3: TGTGCCAGCAGTGAAGAGACGAGCTCCTACGAGCAGTACTTC.

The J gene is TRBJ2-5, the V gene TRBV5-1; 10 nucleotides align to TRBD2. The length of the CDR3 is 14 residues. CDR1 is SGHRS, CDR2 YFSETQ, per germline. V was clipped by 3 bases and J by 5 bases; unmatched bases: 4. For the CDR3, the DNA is TGCGCCAGCAGCTGGAGCGGGGGGGCGGAGACCCAGTACTTC. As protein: CASSWSGGAETQYF.

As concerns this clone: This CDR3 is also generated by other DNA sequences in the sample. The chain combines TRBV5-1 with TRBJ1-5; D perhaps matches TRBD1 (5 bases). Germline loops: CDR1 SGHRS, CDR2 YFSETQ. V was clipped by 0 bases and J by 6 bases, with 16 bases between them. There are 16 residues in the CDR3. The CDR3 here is CASSLGDRQGGQPQHF. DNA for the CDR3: TGCGCCAGCAGCTTGGGGGACCGGCAGGGCGGTCAGCCCCAGCATTTT.

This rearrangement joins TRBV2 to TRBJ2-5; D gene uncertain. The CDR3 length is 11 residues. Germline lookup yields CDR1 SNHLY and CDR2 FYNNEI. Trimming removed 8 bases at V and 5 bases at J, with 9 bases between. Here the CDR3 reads CASRFSETQYF. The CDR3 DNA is TGTGCCAGCCGGTTCAGTGAGACCCAGTACTTC.

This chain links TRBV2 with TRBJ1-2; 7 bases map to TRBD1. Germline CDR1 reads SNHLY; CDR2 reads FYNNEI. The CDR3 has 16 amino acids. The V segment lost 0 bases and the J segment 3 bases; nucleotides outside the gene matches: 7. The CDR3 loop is CASSEAAGQSYYGYTF. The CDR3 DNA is TGTGCCAGCAGTGAAGCCGCGGGACAGAGCTACTATGGCTACACCTTC.

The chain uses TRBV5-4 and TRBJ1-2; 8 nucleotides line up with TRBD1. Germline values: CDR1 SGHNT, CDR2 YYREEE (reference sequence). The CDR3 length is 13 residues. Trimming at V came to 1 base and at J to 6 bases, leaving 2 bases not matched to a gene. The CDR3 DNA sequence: TGTGCCAGCAGCTTGACAGGGGGAGATGGCTACACCTTC. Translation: CASSLTGGDGYTF.

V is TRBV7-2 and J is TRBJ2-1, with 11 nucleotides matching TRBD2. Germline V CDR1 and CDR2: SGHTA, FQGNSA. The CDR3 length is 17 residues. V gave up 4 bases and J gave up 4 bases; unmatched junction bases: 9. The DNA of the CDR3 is TGTGCCAGCAGCTCCAGAGGGACTAGCGGCCCATACAATGAGCAGTTCTTC. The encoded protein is CASSSRGTSGPYNEQFF.

The CDR3 DNA follows: TGTGCCAGCAGCTTAGCGAAGGCAAACTATGGCTACACCTTC. Amino acid sequence: CASSLAKANYGYTF. The chain has TRBV7-2 and TRBJ1-2, with D unclear. CDR1 and CDR2 (germline): SGHTA, FQGNSA. Trimming pared 0 bases from V and 2 bases from J, leaving 7 bases between. The CDR3 totals 14 residues.

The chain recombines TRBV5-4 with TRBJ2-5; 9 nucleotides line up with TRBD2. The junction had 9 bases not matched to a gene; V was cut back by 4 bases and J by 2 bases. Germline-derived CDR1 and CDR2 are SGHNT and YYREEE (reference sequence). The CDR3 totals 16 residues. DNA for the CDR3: TGTGCCAGCAGCCCGTTAGCGGGGGCCCCACAAGAGACCCAGTACTTC. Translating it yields CASSPLAGAPQETQYF.

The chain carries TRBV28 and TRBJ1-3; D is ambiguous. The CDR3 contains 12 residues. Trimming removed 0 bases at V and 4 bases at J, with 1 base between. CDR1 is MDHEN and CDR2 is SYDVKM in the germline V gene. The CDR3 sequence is CASSLWGNTIYF. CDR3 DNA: TGTGCCAGCAGTTTATGGGGAAACACCATATATTTT.

This chain's CDR3 is CASSPSLSANEKLFF. DNA of the CDR3: TGTGCCAGCAGCCCGTCCCTATCCGCTAATGAAAAACTGTTTTTT. The gene calls are TRBV7-9 and TRBJ1-4; D remains ambiguous. Germline V gene lookup returns CDR1 SEHNR and CDR2 FQNEAQ (reference sequence). Trimming left V 5 bases short and J 3 bases short, with 13 bases between. The CDR3 covers 15 residues.

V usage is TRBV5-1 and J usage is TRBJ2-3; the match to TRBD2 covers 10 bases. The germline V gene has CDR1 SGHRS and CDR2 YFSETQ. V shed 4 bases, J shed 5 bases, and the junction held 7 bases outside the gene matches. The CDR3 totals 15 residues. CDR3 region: CASSQLAGWGDTQYF. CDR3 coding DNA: TGCGCCAGCAGCCAACTAGCGGGGTGGGGAGATACGCAGTATTTT.

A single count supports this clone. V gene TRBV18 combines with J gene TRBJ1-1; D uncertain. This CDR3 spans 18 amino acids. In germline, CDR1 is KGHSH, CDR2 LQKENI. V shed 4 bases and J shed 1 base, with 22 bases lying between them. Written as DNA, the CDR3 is TGTGCCAGCTCACAGACGGTGGGGAGTAGGGCCGGGAACACTGAAGCTTTCTTT. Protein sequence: CASSQTVGSRAGNTEAFF.

The CDR3 spells CASSPGTGTRSNQPQHF. DNA for the CDR3: TGTGCCAGCTCACCAGGGACAGGGACGAGGAGCAATCAGCCCCAGCATTTT. The chain combines TRBV18 with TRBJ1-5; 9 bases agree with TRBD1. Germline lookup yields CDR1 KGHSH and CDR2 LQKENI. Trimming removed 2 bases from V and 1 base from J; junction bases left unmatched: 6. CDR3 length: 17 amino acids.

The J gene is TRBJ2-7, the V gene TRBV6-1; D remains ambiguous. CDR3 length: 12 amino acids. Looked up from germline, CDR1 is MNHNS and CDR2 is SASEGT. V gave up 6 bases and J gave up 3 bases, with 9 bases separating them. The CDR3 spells CASSTSHYEQYF. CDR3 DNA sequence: TGTGCCAGCAGCACAAGCCACTACGAGCAGTACTTC.

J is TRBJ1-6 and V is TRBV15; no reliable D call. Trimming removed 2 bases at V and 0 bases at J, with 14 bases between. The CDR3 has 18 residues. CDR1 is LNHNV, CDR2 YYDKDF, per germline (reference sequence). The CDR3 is CATSRRSSAGSYNSPLHF. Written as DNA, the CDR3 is TGTGCCACCAGCAGAAGATCGTCAGCAGGCTCCTATAATTCACCCCTCCACTTT.

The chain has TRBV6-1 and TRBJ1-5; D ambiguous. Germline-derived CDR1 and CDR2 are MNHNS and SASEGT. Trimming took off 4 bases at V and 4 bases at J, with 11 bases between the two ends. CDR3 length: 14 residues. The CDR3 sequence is CASSVQFTNQPQHF. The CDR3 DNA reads TGTGCCAGCAGTGTTCAGTTTACTAATCAGCCCCAGCATTTT.

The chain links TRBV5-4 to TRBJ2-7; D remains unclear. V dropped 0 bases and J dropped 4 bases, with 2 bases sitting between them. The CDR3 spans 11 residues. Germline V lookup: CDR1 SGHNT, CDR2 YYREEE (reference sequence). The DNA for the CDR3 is TGTGCCAGCAGCTTGGGGTACGAGCAGTACTTC. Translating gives CASSLGYEQYF.

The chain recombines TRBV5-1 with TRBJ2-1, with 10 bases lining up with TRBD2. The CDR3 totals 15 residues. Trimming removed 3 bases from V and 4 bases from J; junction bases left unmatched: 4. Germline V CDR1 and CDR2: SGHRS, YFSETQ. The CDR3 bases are TGCGCCAGCAGCTCTAGCGGGGGTGGTTACAATGAGCAGTTCTTC. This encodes CASSSSGGGYNEQFF. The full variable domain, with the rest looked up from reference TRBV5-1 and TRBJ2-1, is KAGVTQTPRYLIKTRGQQVTLSCSPISGHRSVSWYQQTPGQGLQFLFEYFSETQRNKGNFPGRFSGRQFSNSRSEMNVSTLELGDSALYLCASSSSGGGYNEQFFGPGTRLTVL.

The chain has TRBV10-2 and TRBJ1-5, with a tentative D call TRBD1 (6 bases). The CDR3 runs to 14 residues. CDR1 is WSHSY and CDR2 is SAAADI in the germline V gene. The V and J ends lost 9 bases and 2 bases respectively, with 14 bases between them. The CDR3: CASKSGAGNQPQHF. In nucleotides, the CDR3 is TGCGCCAGTAAGTCAGGGGCGGGCAATCAGCCCCAGCATTTT.

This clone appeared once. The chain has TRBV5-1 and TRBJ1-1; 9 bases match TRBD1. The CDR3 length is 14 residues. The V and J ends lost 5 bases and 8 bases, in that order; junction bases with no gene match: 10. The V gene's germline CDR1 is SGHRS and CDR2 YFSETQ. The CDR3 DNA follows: TGCGCCAGCAGGCAACAGGGGGCGGACGGGGAAGCTTTCTTT. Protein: CASRQQGADGEAFF.

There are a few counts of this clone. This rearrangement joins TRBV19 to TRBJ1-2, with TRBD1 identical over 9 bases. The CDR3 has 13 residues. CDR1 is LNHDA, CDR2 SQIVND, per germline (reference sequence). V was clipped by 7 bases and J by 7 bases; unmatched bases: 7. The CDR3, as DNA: TGTGCCAGTACTTTTACAGGGGGCGCTGGCTACACCTTC. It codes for CASTFTGGAGYTF.

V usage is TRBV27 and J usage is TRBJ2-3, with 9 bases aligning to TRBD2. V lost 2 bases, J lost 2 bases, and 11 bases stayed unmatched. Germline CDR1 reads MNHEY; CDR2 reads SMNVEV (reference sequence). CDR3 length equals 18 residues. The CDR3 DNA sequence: TGTGCCAGCAGTTTACTGCGGGGGGGGTTCTTTTCCACAGATACGCAGTATTTT. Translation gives CASSLLRGGFFSTDTQYF.

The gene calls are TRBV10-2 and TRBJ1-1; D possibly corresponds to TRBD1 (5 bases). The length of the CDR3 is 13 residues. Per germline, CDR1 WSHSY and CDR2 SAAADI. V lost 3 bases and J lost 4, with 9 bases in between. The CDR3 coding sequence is TGCGCCAGCAGTGATCCGGGGCCCACTGAAGCTTTCTTT. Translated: CASSDPGPTEAFF.

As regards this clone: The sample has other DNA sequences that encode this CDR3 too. Written as DNA, the CDR3 is TGTGCCAGCAGTGACTACGAGCAGTACTTC. Translating it yields CASSDYEQYF. The rearrangement links TRBV2 to TRBJ2-7, with D unclear. The V gene's germline CDR1 is SNHLY and CDR2 FYNNEI. Trimming removed 3 bases from V and 3 bases from J, with 0 bases in between. The CDR3 runs 10 residues. Complete variable domain (other parts from reference TRBV2 and TRBJ2-7): EPEVTQTPSHQVTQMGQEVILRCVPISNHLYFYWYRQILGQKVEFLVSFYNNEISEKSEIFDDQFSVERPDGSNFTLKIRSTKLEDSAMYFCASSDYEQYFGPGTRLTVT.